These 25 T cell receptor beta chains came from one sample sequenced in a study of blood T cell repertoires in COVID-19. The repertoire was sequenced with immunoSEQ multiplex PCR; TCRdb's copy has only in-frame clones and lacks some. The sample includes approximately 180,000 clones, around three quarters seen only once; the top ten take about a sixth. Sequences were obtained from PBMCs or T cells enriched from blood (not recorded which). These TCRs come from a woman aged 45-59 years with acute COVID-19.

The CDR3 loop reads CAWSEGQGLNYGYTF. The CDR3 DNA sequence: TGTGCCTGGAGTGAGGGACAGGGACTTAACTATGGCTACACCTTC. The V call is TRBV30, the J call TRBJ1-2, with 9 bases aligning to TRBD1. V trimming: 1 base; J trimming: 1 base; junction bases outside the gene matches: 4. Germline V CDR1 and CDR2: GTSNPN, SVGIG (reference sequence). The CDR3 extends over 15 amino acids.

This chain joins TRBV10-3 and TRBJ2-5, with TRBD2 matching 12 bases. V lost 11 bases, J lost 1 base, and 11 bases stayed unmatched. This CDR3 is 16 amino acids long. Germline-derived CDR1 and CDR2 are ENHRY and SYGVKD. CDR3 nucleotides: TGTGCCGCCAAGGGGGGACTAGCGGGCCTCCAAGAGACCCAGTACTTC. Translating gives CAAKGGLAGLQETQYF.

The chain couples TRBV18 to TRBJ2-7; D is possibly TRBD1 (6 bases). This CDR3 spans 15 amino acids. Trimming left V 5 bases short and J 2 bases short, with 16 bases between. CDR1 KGHSH and CDR2 LQKENI come from the germline V gene. CDR3 sequence reads: CASSKQPTGTYEQYV. DNA for the CDR3: TGTGCCAGCTCAAAACAGCCGACAGGCACCTACGAGCAGTACGTC.

This clone has more than one count but fewer than ten. This sequence joins TRBV7-2 and TRBJ1-2; D ambiguous. Per germline, CDR1 SGHTA and CDR2 FQGNSA. CDR3 length equals 15 residues. V was clipped by 2 bases and J by 6 bases, with 16 bases between them. CDR3 amino acids: CASSLLRGGGHGYTF. The CDR3, as DNA: TGTGCCAGCAGCTTATTACGGGGTGGAGGGCATGGCTACACCTTC. Combining the CDR3 with reference TRBV7-2 and TRBJ1-2 gives the whole variable domain GAGVSQSPSNKVTEKGKDVELRCDPISGHTALYWYRQSLGQGLEFLIYFQGNSAPDKSGLPSDRFSAERTGGSVSTLTIQRTQQEDSAVYLCASSLLRGGGHGYTFGSGTRLTVV.

The genes are TRBV30 and TRBJ1-2; D not certain. The germline gives CDR1 GTSNPN, CDR2 SVGIG (reference sequence). The ends were cut back, 0 bases at V and 4 bases at J, with 9 bases in the middle. The CDR3 loop spans 13 amino acids. The CDR3 DNA reads TGTGCCTGGAGTGTATACCTAGTCTATGGCTACACCTTC. Protein product: CAWSVYLVYGYTF.

This rearrangement joins TRBV2 to TRBJ2-5; 11 bases fit TRBD2. The CDR3 is made up of 16 amino acids. Germline CDR1 is SNHLY and CDR2 is FYNNEI. Trimming took 4 bases from V and 5 from J; bases not matched to a gene: 9. In DNA, the CDR3 is TGTGCCAGCAGTGGTAGCGGGGGGGCCGGGTTGGAGACCCAGTACTTC. Amino acid sequence: CASSGSGGAGLETQYF.

The rearrangement links TRBV10-1 to TRBJ2-4, with 9 bases fitting TRBD1. Trimming removed 5 bases from V and 2 bases from J; junction bases left unmatched: 1. The germline V gene encodes CDR1 WNHNN and CDR2 SYGVQD (reference sequence). This CDR3 is 14 amino acids long. The CDR3, as DNA: TGCGCCAGCAGTACAGGGGGCACCAAAAACATTCAGTACTTC. Amino acid sequence: CASSTGGTKNIQYF.

This clone showed up many times. This chain uses TRBV6-5 with TRBJ2-2; 7 positions agree with TRBD2. Trimming removed 5 bases from V and 2 bases from J; junction bases left unmatched: 5. This CDR3 is built from 15 residues. The germline V gene encodes CDR1 MNHEY and CDR2 SVGAGI. The CDR3: CASSRLADNTGELFF. The CDR3, as DNA: TGTGCCAGCAGTCGGCTAGCGGACAACACCGGGGAGCTGTTTTTT.

The rearrangement uses TRBV11-3 and TRBJ2-1; weak D call: TRBD2 (6 bases). The germline CDR1 and CDR2 sequences are SGHNT and YENEEA. The CDR3 extends over 13 amino acids. V was cut by 5 bases and J by 5 bases, with 10 bases left in between. DNA for the CDR3: TGTGCCAGCAGCCAGGAGGGACACAATGAGCAGTTCTTC. The encoded protein is CASSQEGHNEQFF. Based on the CDR3 plus reference TRBV11-3 and TRBJ2-1, the full variable domain is EAGVVQSPRYKIIEKKQPVAFWCNPISGHNTLYWYLQNLGQGPELLIRYENEEAVDDSQLPKDRFSAERLKGVDSTLKIQPAELGDSAVYLCASSQEGHNEQFFGPGTRLTVL.

This chain joins TRBV6-6 and TRBJ1-5; tentatively, D is TRBD1 (5 bases). Deletions cut 4 bases from V and 2 bases from J, with 12 bases between. Germline lookup yields CDR1 MNHNY and CDR2 SVGAGI (reference sequence). The CDR3 has 15 amino acids. This chain's CDR3 is CASSFRGGGNQPQHF. The CDR3 region has the DNA TGTGCCAGCAGTTTCCGGGGGGGTGGCAATCAGCCCCAGCATTTT.

This chain uses TRBV2 with TRBJ2-3; 16 bases match TRBD2. V dropped 4 bases and J dropped 1; count of bases not matched to a gene: 8. CDR1 SNHLY and CDR2 FYNNEI come from the germline V gene. This CDR3 has 19 residues. In DNA, the CDR3 is TGTGCCAGCAGTGGCCCGGGGACTAGCGGGGGGGCCCGCACAGATACGCAGTATTTT. Translating it yields CASSGPGTSGGARTDTQYF.

The chain uses TRBV2 and TRBJ2-5; maybe TRBD1 (5 bases). This CDR3 region has 12 residues. V was cut by 7 bases and J by 2 bases, with 8 bases left in between. From germline, CDR1 is SNHLY and CDR2 FYNNEI. CDR3 in amino acids: CASKRQQETQYF. CDR3 sequence (DNA): TGTGCCAGCAAAAGACAGCAAGAGACCCAGTACTTC. Looking up the rest from reference TRBV2 and TRBJ2-5 gives the full variable domain: EPEVTQTPSHQVTQMGQEVILRCVPISNHLYFYWYRQILGQKVEFLVSFYNNEISEKSEIFDDQFSVERPDGSNFTLKIRSTKLEDSAMYFCASKRQQETQYFGPGTRLLVL.

This clone was counted only a few times. The chain combines TRBV5-5 with TRBJ2-5; weak D call: TRBD2 (6 bases). The V gene lost 4 bases and the J gene lost 1 base, with 11 bases spanning the gap. CDR3 length: 14 residues. Germline CDR1 reads SGHKS; CDR2 reads YYEKEE (reference sequence). The CDR3 coding sequence is TGTGCCAGCAGCCCCGGGGGTAGCCAAGAGACCCAGTACTTC. It translates to CASSPGGSQETQYF.

The gene calls are TRBV10-1 and TRBJ1-4; D ambiguous. V was cut by 6 bases and J by 7 bases, with 21 bases left in between. Germline lookup yields CDR1 WNHNN and CDR2 SYGVQD (reference sequence). The CDR3 sequence is 16 residues long. The CDR3: CASRTTGGEVSEKLFF. The CDR3 nucleotides are TGCGCCAGCAGAACGACTGGAGGTGAGGTAAGTGAAAAACTGTTTTTT.

This clone came up a few times. V and J are TRBV18 and TRBJ1-2; TRBD1 agrees at 7 bases. Germline lookup yields CDR1 KGHSH and CDR2 LQKENI. J was trimmed by 4 bases and V by 5 bases; bases with no gene match: 4. The CDR3 consists of 13 residues. The CDR3 spells CASSEGDSYGYTF. The CDR3 coding sequence is TGTGCCAGCTCAGAGGGGGACAGCTATGGCTACACCTTC.

The J gene is TRBJ2-5, the V gene TRBV7-9; 9 bases agree with TRBD2. Trimming took 4 bases from V and 7 from J; bases not matched to a gene: 13. The CDR3 runs 16 residues. The germline V gene has CDR1 SEHNR and CDR2 FQNEAQ (reference sequence). The chain's CDR3 is CASSSLAGLRGGTQYF. The CDR3 nucleotides read TGTGCCAGCAGCTCTCTAGCGGGGCTAAGGGGGGGGACCCAGTACTTC.

The rearrangement links TRBV6-5 to TRBJ2-5, with 12 positions matching TRBD2. The V gene end was trimmed by 8 bases and the J gene end by 1 base; junction bases not matched to a gene: 2. The CDR3 extends over 14 amino acids. CDR1 and CDR2 (germline): MNHEY, SVGAGI. The CDR3 region is CASLAGGVQETQYF. Written as DNA, the CDR3 is TGTGCCAGCCTAGCGGGGGGGGTCCAAGAGACCCAGTACTTC.

A remark on this clone: Other DNA variants within this sample encode the same CDR3. The rearrangement links TRBV12-3 or TRBV12-4 to TRBJ2-5, with TRBD1 identical over 11 bases. V was clipped by 8 bases and J by 2 bases; unmatched bases: 1. The CDR3 sequence is 13 residues long. CDR3 sequence (DNA): TGTGCCAGCCGGGACAGGGGGCAAGAGACCCAGTACTTC. Translation: CASRDRGQETQYF.

This chain joins TRBV18 and TRBJ1-2; D possibly corresponds to TRBD1 (5 bases). V was clipped by 3 bases and J by 2 bases, with 10 bases between them. The CDR3 extends over 14 amino acids. The germline gives CDR1 KGHSH, CDR2 LQKENI. The CDR3 DNA is TGTGCCAGCTCACCGAGCAGGGAAAACTATGGCTACACCTTC. Translated, it gives CASSPSRENYGYTF.

This clone was seen just once. The chain uses TRBV19 and TRBJ2-3; 9 bases are shared with TRBD2. This CDR3 comprises 15 residues. Germline V gives CDR1 LNHDA, CDR2 SQIVND (reference sequence). V shed 7 bases, J shed 5 bases, and the junction held 10 bases outside the gene matches. The CDR3 is CASTKSGGRVDTQYF. The DNA for the CDR3 is TGTGCCAGTACGAAAAGCGGGGGGCGCGTAGATACGCAGTATTTT. Drawing the rest from reference TRBV19 and TRBJ2-3, the complete variable domain is DGGITQSPKYLFRKEGQNVTLSCEQNLNHDAMYWYRQDPGQGLRLIYYSQIVNDFQKGDIAEGYSVSREKKESFPLTVTSAQKNPTAFYLCASTKSGGRVDTQYFGPGTRLTVL.

This sequence joins TRBV15 and TRBJ1-1; TRBD1 is a possible D gene (5 bases). The CDR3 length is 13 residues. V was trimmed by 5 bases and J by 1 base, leaving 8 bases between them. Germline CDR1 LNHNV, CDR2 YYDKDF (reference sequence). CDR3 loop: CATSRRGNTEAFF. CDR3 nucleotides: TGTGCCACCAGCCGGAGGGGGAACACTGAAGCTTTCTTT.

This clone was counted a single time. J is TRBJ1-6 and V is TRBV12-3 or TRBV12-4; the D is unclear. The CDR3 consists of 12 residues. Trimming removed 5 bases from V and 10 bases from J, with 9 bases in between. In nucleotides, the CDR3 is TGTGCCAGCAGTCGGGAAGTCTCACCCCTCCACTTT. Translation: CASSREVSPLHF.

This chain joins TRBV4-1 and TRBJ2-1; 7 positions match TRBD1. V lost 1 base, J lost 12 bases, and 12 bases stayed unmatched. Germline CDR1 and CDR2: MGHRA and YSYEKL. This CDR3 has 15 residues. The CDR3: CASSQADRMPELQFF. CDR3 sequence (DNA): TGCGCCAGCAGCCAAGCGGACAGGATGCCCGAGCTGCAGTTCTTC.

This chain connects TRBV5-1 to TRBJ1-6, with D unresolved. The CDR3 is 14 amino acids. Germline CDR1 and CDR2: SGHRS and YFSETQ. With 0 bases removed from V and 9 bases from J, the gap between germline ends came to 10 bases. CDR3 residues: CASSLAQVGSPLHF. As DNA, the CDR3 is TGCGCCAGCAGCTTGGCCCAGGTCGGTTCACCCCTCCACTTT.

The rearrangement joins TRBV29-1 to TRBJ2-2; 10 nucleotides agree with TRBD1. The CDR3 loop spans 14 amino acids. V was clipped by 6 bases and J by 7 bases; unmatched bases: 8. The V gene's germline CDR1 is SQVTM and CDR2 ANQGSEA. The CDR3 DNA follows: TGCAGCGTCCGGGGGACAGGGGTAGTCGGGGAGCTGTTTTTT. Its translation is CSVRGTGVVGELFF.